The T cell receptor (beta chain) under discussion was sequenced for a study of CD4 T cells in relation to SARS-CoV-2 and coronaviruses. At the level of the study: Convalescent patients were roughly eight males and 4 females; two were Hispanic.

The protocol was immunoSEQ multiplex PCR, while the TCRdb copy is restricted to in-frame clones and leaves out a portion. The table includes some 40,000 clones, 70% to 90% detected once. The CDR3 runs to 15 residues. V lost 0 bases to trimming and J lost 0 bases, with 8 bases between them. Germline assignment: CDR1 GTSNPN and CDR2 SVGIG (reference sequence). Sequencing used memory CD4+ T cells from PBMCs. The rearrangement links TRBV30 to TRBJ1-4; no definite D call. The sequence came from an adult with COVID-19. The DNA of the CDR3 is TGTGCCTGGAGTGTCCGGAGAACAACTAATGAAAAACTGTTTTTT. Protein product: CAWSVRRTTNEKLFF. The full variable domain, rest sourced from reference TRBV30 and TRBJ1-4, is SQTIHQWPATLVQPVGSPLSLECTVEGTSNPNLYWYRQAAGRGLQLLFYSVGIGQISSEVPQNLSASRPQDRQFILSSKKLLLSDSGFYLCAWSVRRTTNEKLFFGSGTQLSVL.